The 11 T cell receptor beta chains below all came from one sample that was sequenced in a study of blood T cell repertoires in COVID-19. The assay was immunoSEQ multiplex PCR, and TCRdb's table has in-frame clones only and misses some. The table has some 250,000 clones, around 90% seen once; the top ten hold 1% to 1.5%. The sample consisted of PBMCs or T cells enriched from blood (not recorded which). These receptors were collected from a human donor in a cohort exposed to, infected with or recovered from COVID-19 (not recorded which). The donor label of this sample is uncertain.

This chain links TRBV5-1 with TRBJ2-3, with TRBD2 as a possible D gene (6 bases). Trimming removed 4 bases from V and 5 bases from J, with 14 bases in between. Per germline, CDR1 SGHRS and CDR2 YFSETQ. The CDR3 is 14 residues long. CDR3 nucleotide sequence: TGCGCCAGCAGCCCCGGGGGTGGGGAAGATACGCAGTATTTT. It codes for CASSPGGGEDTQYF.

The J gene is TRBJ1-1, the V gene TRBV3-1 (or the pseudogene TRBV3-2), with D maybe TRBD1 (5 bases). The ends were cut back, 4 bases at V and 1 base at J, with 13 bases in the middle. Germline V gene lookup returns CDR1 LGHDT and CDR2 YNNKEL (reference sequence). There are 15 residues in the CDR3. The CDR3 DNA follows: TGTGCCAGCAGCCTGTCCGGGACTCAGAACACTGAAGCTTTCTTT. It is translated as CASSLSGTQNTEAFF.

The rearrangement links TRBV5-1 to TRBJ2-5; TRBD2 matches 11 bases. This CDR3 has 16 amino acids. Germline loops: CDR1 SGHRS, CDR2 YFSETQ. The junction had 8 bases not matched to a gene; V was cut back by 6 bases and J by 1 base. Here the CDR3 reads CASTQLAGVSQETQYF. The CDR3 DNA reads TGCGCCAGCACACAACTAGCGGGGGTCTCCCAAGAGACCCAGTACTTC.

The sample holds a few counts of this clone. V is TRBV29-1 and J is TRBJ2-7; tentative D call: TRBD2 (6 bases). The length of the CDR3 is 11 residues. V lost 4 bases and J 3 bases, leaving 7 bases between the germline ends. The germline V gene has CDR1 SQVTM and CDR2 ANQGSEA. DNA of the CDR3: TGCAGCGTTGGGGAGGTCTACGAGCAGTACTTC. Translating gives CSVGEVYEQYF.

This clone was detected once. The rearrangement links TRBV13 to TRBJ1-1; the match to TRBD1 covers 7 bases. The V gene end was trimmed by 2 bases and the J gene end by 5 bases; junction bases not matched to a gene: 2. The CDR3 contains 13 residues. CDR1 is PRHDT and CDR2 is FYEKMQ in the germline V gene (reference sequence). The DNA for the CDR3 is TGTGCCAGCAGCTTACAGGGGGGTACTGAAGCTTTCTTT. The encoded protein is CASSLQGGTEAFF.

The rearrangement uses TRBV24-1 and TRBJ2-1; 8 bases are shared with TRBD1. The CDR3 loop spans 14 amino acids. After removal of 7 bases from V and 8 bases from J, the junction contained 9 bases not matched to a gene. The germline gives CDR1 KGHDR, CDR2 SFDVKD. This CDR3 reads CATRGTGPTDEQFF. In nucleotides, the CDR3 is TGTGCCACCAGAGGGACAGGCCCCACGGATGAGCAGTTCTTC.

J is TRBJ2-5 and V is TRBV24-1; 8 nucleotides agree with TRBD2. With V trimmed by 5 bases and J by 0 bases, 4 bases remained unmatched. Germline V lookup: CDR1 KGHDR, CDR2 SFDVKD. This CDR3 is built from 15 residues. CDR3 protein: CATSAPSGYQETQYF. The CDR3 coding sequence is TGTGCCACCAGTGCCCCTAGCGGGTACCAAGAGACCCAGTACTTC.

The CDR3 spells CASSQPGTGRVGNQPQHF. The CDR3 coding sequence is TGTGCCAGCAGCCAGCCCGGGACAGGGAGGGTGGGCAATCAGCCCCAGCATTTT. This chain connects TRBV11-3 to TRBJ1-5, with 9 bases fitting TRBD1. Germline CDR1 is SGHNT and CDR2 is YENEEA. The junction had 13 bases not matched to a gene; V was cut back by 5 bases and J by 2 bases. This CDR3 is 18 amino acids long.

The chain couples TRBV5-6 to TRBJ2-7; 8 bases align to TRBD1. CDR3 length: 15 residues. V dropped 4 bases and J dropped 0; count of bases not matched to a gene: 6. Germline CDR1 and CDR2: SGHDT and YYEEEE. This CDR3 reads CASSPGGSYSYEQYF. The CDR3 bases are TGTGCCAGCAGCCCAGGGGGCTCATACTCCTACGAGCAGTACTTC. Full variable domain (missing parts from reference TRBV5-6 and TRBJ2-7): DAGVTQSPTHLIKTRGQQVTLRCSPKSGHDTVSWYQQALGQGPQFIFQYYEEEERQRGNFPDRFSGHQFPNYSSELNVNALLLGDSALYLCASSPGGSYSYEQYFGPGTRLTVT.

This clone has more than one count but fewer than ten. This chain uses TRBV7-2 with TRBJ1-1; a weak D match, TRBD1 (5 bases). The CDR3 sequence is 13 residues long. CDR1 and CDR2 (germline): SGHTA, FQGNSA. V lost 3 bases, J lost 6 bases, and 11 bases lay in between. The DNA of the CDR3 is TGTGCCAGCAGCTTTAATGCGGGGGCTGAAGCTTTCTTT. This gives the protein CASSFNAGAEAFF.

A word on this clone: The same CDR3 also results from other DNA sequences found in this sample. The V gene is TRBV27, the J gene TRBJ1-5; tentatively, D is TRBD1 (6 bases). Germline CDR1 MNHEY, CDR2 SMNVEV (reference sequence). V lost 6 bases and J lost 4, with 7 bases in between. The CDR3 is made up of 12 amino acids. The CDR3 region is CASRQGNQPQHF. The CDR3 region has the DNA TGTGCCAGCAGACAGGGAAATCAGCCCCAGCATTTT.